This paragraph reports one TCR beta chain. This sample was taken from a study of blood T cell repertoires in COVID-19. The overall study: Sites across the United States, Italy and Spain contributed samples from acute and convalescent COVID-19. Sources were T cells, B-cell-depleted T cells, or PBMCs; the material itself was cDNA or gDNA.

V lost 2 bases and J lost 7, with 9 bases in between. CDR1 and CDR2 from the germline V gene are LNHDA and SQIVND (reference sequence). The length of the CDR3 is 13 residues. In the study's own analysis: Estimation of nucleated cell counts relied on the amplification of reference gene primers. Using immunoSEQ multiplex PCR, the repertoire was profiled, and TCRdb retains in-frame clones only, with some absent. That table supplies the V and J calls and clone size; D and trimming were determined from the DNA. In the table there are about 250,000 clones, 86% of which are singletons. This clonotype was obtained from a woman aged 55-75 years who had recovered from COVID-19. The material sequenced was peripheral blood. The gene calls are TRBV19 and TRBJ1-5, with D perhaps TRBD1 (5 bases). CDR3 sequence (DNA): TGTGCCAGTAGTATACAGGGAGGACAGCCCCAGCATTTT. It encodes CASSIQGGQPQHF.